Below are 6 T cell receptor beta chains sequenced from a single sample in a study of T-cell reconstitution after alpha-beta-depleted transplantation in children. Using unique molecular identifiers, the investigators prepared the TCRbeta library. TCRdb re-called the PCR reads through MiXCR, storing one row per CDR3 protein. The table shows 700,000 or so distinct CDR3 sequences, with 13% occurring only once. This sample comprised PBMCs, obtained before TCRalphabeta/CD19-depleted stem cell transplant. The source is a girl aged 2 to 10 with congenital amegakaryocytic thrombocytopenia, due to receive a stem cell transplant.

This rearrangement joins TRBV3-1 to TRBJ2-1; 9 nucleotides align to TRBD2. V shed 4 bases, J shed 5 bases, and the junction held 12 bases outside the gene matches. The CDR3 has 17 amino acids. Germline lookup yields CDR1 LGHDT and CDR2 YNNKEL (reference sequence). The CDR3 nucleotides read TGTGCCAGCAGCCGAGATTTCGTGACTAGCGGTAACAATGAGCAGTTCTTC. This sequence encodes CASSRDFVTSGNNEQFF.

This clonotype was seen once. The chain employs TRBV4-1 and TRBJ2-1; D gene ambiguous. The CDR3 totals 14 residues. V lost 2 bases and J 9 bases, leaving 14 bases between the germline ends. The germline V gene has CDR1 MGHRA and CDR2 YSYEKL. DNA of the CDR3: TGCGCCAGCAGCCAACCGGCTAGGTTCAGTGAGCAGTTCTTC. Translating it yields CASSQPARFSEQFF.

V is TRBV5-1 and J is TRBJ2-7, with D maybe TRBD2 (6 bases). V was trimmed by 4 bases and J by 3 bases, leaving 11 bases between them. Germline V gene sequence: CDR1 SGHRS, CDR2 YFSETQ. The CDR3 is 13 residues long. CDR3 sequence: CASSPRDFYEQYF. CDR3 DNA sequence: TGCGCCAGCAGCCCAAGGGACTTCTACGAGCAGTACTTC.

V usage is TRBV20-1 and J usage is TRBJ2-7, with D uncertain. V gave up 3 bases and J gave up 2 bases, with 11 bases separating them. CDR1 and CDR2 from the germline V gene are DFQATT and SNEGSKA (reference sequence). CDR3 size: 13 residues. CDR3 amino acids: CSASQRTPYEQYF. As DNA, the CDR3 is TGCAGTGCTAGCCAGCGTACCCCCTACGAGCAGTACTTC.

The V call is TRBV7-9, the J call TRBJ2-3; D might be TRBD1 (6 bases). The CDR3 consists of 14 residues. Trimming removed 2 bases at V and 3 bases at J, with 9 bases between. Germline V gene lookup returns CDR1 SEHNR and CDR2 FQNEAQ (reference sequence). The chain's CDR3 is CASSLRGQTDTQYF. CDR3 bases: TGTGCCAGCAGCTTAAGGGGACAAACAGATACGCAGTATTTT.

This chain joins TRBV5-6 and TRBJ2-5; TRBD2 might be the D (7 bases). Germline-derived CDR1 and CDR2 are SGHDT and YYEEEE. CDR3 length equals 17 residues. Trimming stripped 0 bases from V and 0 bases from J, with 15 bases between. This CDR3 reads CASSLEGGGGNQETQYF. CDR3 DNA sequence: TGTGCCAGCAGCTTGGAGGGGGGGGGAGGCAACCAAGAGACCCAGTACTTC.